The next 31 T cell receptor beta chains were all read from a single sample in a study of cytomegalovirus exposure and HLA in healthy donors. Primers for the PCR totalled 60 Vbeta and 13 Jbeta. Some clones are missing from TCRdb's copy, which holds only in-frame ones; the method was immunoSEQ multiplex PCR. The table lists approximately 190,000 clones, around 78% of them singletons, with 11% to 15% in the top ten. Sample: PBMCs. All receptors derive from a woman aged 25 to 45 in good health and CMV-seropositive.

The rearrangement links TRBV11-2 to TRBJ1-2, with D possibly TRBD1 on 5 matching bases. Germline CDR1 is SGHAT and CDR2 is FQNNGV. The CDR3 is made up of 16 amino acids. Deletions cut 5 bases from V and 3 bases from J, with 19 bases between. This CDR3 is CASSPLVRRDYYGYTF. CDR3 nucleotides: TGTGCCAGCAGCCCCTTAGTCCGCAGGGACTACTATGGCTACACCTTC.

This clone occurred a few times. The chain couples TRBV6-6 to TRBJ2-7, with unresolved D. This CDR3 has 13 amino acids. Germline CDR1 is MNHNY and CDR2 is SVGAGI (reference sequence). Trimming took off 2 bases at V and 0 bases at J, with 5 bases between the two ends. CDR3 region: CASSYTSSYEQYF. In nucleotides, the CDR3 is TGTGCCAGCAGTTACACGAGCTCCTACGAGCAGTACTTC.

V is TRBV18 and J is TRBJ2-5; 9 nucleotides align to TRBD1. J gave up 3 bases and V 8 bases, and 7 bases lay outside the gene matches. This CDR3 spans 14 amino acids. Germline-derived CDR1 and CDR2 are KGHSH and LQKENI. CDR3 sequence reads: CASGGTGREETQYF. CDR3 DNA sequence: TGTGCCAGCGGCGGGACAGGGAGGGAAGAGACCCAGTACTTC.

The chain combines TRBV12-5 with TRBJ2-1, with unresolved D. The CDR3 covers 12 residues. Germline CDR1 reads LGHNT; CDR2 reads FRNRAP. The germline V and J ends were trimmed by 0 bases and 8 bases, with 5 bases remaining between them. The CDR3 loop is CASGLVLYEQFF. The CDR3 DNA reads TGTGCTAGTGGTTTGGTACTATATGAGCAGTTCTTC.

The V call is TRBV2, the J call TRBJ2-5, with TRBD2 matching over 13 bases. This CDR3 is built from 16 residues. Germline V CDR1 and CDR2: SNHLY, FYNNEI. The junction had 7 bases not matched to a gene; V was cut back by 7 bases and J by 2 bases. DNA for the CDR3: TGTGCCAGCACCCTAAGACTAGCGGGGGGACAAGAGACCCAGTACTTC. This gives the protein CASTLRLAGGQETQYF.

The CDR3 sequence: CASRSEALTYEQYF. The CDR3 nucleotides read TGTGCCAGCAGGAGCGAAGCGCTTACCTACGAGCAGTACTTC. This chain joins TRBV28 and TRBJ2-7; D not certain. Trimming removed 6 bases at V and 2 bases at J, with 14 bases between. Germline V gene data show CDR1 as MDHEN and CDR2 as SYDVKM. The CDR3 has 14 residues. The whole variable domain, remainder taken from reference TRBV28 and TRBJ2-7, is DVKVTQSSRYLVKRTGEKVFLECVQDMDHENMFWYRQDPGLGLRLIYFSYDVKMKEKGDIPEGYSVSREKKERFSLILESASTNQTSMYLCASRSEALTYEQYFGPGTRLTVT.

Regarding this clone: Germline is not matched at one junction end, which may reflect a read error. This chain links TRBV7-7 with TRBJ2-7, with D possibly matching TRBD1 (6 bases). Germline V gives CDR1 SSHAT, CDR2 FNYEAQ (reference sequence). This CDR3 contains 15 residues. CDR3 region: CASSLASDRTSEQYF. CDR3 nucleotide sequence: TGTGCTAGCAGCTTAGCCTCTGACAGGACATCCGAGCAGTACTTC.

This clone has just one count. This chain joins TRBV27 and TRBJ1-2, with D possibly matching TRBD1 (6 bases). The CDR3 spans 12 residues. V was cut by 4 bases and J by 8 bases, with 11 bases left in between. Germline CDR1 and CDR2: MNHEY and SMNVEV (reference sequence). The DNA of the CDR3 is TGTGCCAGCAGTTCATCGGGGGCCGGCTACACCTTC. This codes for CASSSSGAGYTF.

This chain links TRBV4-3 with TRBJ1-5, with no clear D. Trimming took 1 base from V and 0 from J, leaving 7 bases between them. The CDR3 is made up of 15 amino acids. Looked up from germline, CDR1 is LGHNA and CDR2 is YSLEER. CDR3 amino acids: CASSQARYSNQPQHF. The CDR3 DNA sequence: TGCGCCAGCAGCCAAGCCCGGTATAGCAATCAGCCCCAGCATTTT.

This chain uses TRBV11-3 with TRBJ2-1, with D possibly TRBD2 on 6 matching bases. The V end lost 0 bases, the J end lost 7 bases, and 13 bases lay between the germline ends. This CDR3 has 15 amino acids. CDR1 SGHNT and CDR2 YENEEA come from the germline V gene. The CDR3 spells CASSLERAGRNEQFF. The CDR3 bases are TGTGCCAGCAGCTTAGAGAGGGCCGGGAGAAATGAGCAGTTCTTC.

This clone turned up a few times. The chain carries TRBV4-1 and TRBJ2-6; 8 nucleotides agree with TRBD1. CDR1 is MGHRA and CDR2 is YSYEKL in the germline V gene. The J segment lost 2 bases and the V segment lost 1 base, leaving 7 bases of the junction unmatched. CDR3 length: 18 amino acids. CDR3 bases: TGCGCCAGCAGCCAAGCGGGGGACAGGAGAACTGGGGCCAACGTCCTGACTTTC. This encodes CASSQAGDRRTGANVLTF.

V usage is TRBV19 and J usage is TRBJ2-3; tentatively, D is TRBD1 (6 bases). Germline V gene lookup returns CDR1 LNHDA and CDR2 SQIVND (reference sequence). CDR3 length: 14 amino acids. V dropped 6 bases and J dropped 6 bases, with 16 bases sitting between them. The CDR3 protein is CASRETGRGDTQYF. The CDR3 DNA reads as TGTGCCAGTAGAGAAACAGGGCGAGGCGATACGCAGTATTTT. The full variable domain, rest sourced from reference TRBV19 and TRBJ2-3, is DGGITQSPKYLFRKEGQNVTLSCEQNLNHDAMYWYRQDPGQGLRLIYYSQIVNDFQKGDIAEGYSVSREKKESFPLTVTSAQKNPTAFYLCASRETGRGDTQYFGPGTRLTVL.

The CDR3 nucleotides read TGTGCCAGCAGATCAATGGACAGCTACGAGCAGTACTTC. It translates to CASRSMDSYEQYF. The chain is built from TRBV27 and TRBJ2-7, with a tentative D call TRBD1 (6 bases). Germline-derived CDR1 and CDR2 are MNHEY and SMNVEV (reference sequence). This CDR3 is 13 amino acids long. V lost 6 bases, J lost 3 bases, and 12 bases lay in between.

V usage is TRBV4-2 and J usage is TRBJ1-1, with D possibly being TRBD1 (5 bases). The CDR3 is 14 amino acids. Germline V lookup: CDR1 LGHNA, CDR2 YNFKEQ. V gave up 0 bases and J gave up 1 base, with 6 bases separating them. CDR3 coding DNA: TGTGCCAGCAGCCAAGATCAGGGGAACACTGAAGCTTTCTTT. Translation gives CASSQDQGNTEAFF.

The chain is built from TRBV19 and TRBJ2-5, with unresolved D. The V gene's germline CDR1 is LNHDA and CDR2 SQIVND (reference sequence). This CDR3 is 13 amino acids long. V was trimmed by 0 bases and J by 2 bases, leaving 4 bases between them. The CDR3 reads CASSIDLQETQYF. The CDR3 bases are TGTGCCAGTAGTATAGATTTACAAGAGACCCAGTACTTC.

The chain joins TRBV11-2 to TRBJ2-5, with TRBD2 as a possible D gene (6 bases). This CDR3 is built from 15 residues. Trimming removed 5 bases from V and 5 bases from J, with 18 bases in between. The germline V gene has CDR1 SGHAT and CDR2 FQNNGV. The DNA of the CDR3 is TGTGCCAGCAGCCCGCGCGGAGGGGTAGACGAGACCCAGTACTTC. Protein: CASSPRGGVDETQYF.

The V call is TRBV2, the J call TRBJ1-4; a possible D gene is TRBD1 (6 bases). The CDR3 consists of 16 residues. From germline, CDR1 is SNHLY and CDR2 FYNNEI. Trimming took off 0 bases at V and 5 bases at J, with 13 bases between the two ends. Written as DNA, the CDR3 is TGTGCCAGCAGTGAAGCGCTAGGGGGGGGAAATGAAAAACTGTTTTTT. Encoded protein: CASSEALGGGNEKLFF.

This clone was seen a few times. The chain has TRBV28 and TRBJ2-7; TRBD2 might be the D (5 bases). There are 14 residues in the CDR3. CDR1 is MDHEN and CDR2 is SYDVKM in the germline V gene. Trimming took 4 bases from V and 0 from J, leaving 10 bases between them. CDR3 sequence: CASSYLGVSYEQYF. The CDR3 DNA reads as TGTGCCAGCAGTTATCTCGGGGTCTCCTACGAGCAGTACTTC.

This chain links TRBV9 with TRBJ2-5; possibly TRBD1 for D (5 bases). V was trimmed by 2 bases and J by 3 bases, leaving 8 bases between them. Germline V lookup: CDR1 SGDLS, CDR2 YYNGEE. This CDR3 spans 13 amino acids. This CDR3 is CASSVDSEETQYF. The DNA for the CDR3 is TGTGCCAGCAGCGTCGACAGTGAAGAGACCCAGTACTTC.

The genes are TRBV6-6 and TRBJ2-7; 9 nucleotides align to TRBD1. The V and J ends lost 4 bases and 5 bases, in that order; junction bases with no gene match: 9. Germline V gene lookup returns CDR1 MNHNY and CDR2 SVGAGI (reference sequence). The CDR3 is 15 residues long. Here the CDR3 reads CASSFHTGGRDEQYF. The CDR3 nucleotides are TGTGCCAGCAGTTTCCACACAGGGGGCCGGGACGAGCAGTACTTC.

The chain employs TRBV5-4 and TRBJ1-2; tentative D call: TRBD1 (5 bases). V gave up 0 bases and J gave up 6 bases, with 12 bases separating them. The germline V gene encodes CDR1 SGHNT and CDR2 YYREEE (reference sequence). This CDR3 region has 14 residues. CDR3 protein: CASSLDNRGDGYTF. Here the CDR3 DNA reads TGTGCCAGCAGCTTGGATAATCGGGGGGATGGCTACACCTTC.

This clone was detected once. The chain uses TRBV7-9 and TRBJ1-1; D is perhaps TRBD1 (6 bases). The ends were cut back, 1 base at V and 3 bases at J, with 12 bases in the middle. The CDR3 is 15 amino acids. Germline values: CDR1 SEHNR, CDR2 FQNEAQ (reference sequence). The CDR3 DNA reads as TGTGCCAGCAGCTTAGGGGGGGGGCAGGACACTGAAGCTTTCTTT. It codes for CASSLGGGQDTEAFF.

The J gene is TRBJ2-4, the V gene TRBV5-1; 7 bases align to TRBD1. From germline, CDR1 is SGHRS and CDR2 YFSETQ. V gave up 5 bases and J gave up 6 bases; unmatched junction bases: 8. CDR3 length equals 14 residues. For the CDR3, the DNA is TGCGCCAGCAGAAGGGACAGAGTACCAAACATTCAGTACTTC. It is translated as CASRRDRVPNIQYF.

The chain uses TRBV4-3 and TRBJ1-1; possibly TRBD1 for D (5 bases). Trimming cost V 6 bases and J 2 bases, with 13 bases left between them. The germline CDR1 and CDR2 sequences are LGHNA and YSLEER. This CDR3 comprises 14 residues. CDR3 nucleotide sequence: TGCGCCAGCAGTCCAGTAAGGGGTAACACTGAAGCTTTCTTT. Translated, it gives CASSPVRGNTEAFF.

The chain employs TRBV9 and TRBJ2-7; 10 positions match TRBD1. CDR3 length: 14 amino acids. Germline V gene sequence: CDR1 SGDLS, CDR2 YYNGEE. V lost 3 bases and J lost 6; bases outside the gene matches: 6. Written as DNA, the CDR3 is TGTGCCAGCAGCGCGAGGGACAGGGGCGTCGAGCAGTACTTC. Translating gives CASSARDRGVEQYF.

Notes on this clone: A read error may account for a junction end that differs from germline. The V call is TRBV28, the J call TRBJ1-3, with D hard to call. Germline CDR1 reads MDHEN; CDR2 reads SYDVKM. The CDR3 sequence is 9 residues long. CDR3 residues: CAQGNTIYF. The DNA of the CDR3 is TGCGCACAGGGAAACACCATATATTTT. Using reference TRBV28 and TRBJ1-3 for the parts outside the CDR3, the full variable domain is DVKVTQSSRYLVKRTGEKVFLECVQDMDHENMFWYRQDPGLGLRLIYFSYDVKMKEKGDIPEGYSVSREKKERFSLILESASTNQTSMYLCAQGNTIYFGEGSWLTVV.

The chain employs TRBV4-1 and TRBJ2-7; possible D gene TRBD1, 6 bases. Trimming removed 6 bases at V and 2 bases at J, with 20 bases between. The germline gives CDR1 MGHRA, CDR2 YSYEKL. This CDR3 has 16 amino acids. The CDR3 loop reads CASRKDQGGTPYEQYF. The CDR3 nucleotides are TGCGCCAGCAGAAAGGATCAAGGGGGTACCCCCTACGAGCAGTACTTC.

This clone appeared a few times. CDR3 sequence reads: CASSLMSGENEQFF. DNA of the CDR3: TGTGCCAGCAGCTTAATGTCGGGGGAGAATGAGCAGTTCTTC. V usage is TRBV7-2 and J usage is TRBJ2-1; tentative D call: TRBD2 (6 bases). Germline values: CDR1 SGHTA, CDR2 FQGNSA. The CDR3 covers 14 residues. V was pared by 2 bases and J by 7 bases, with 12 bases between.

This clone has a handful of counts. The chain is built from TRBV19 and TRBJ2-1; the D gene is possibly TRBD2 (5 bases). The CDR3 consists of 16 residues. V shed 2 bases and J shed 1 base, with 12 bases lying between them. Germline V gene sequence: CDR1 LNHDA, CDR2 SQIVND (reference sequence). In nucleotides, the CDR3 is TGTGCCAGTAGTATATTTGGCGGGCGTTCCTACAATGAGCAGTTCTTC. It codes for CASSIFGGRSYNEQFF.

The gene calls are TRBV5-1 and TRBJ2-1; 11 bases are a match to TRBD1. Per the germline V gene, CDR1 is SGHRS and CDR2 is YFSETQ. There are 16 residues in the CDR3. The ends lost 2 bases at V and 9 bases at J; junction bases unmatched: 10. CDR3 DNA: TGCGCCAGCAGCTTCACCGGGACAGGGGGATATCTTGAGCAGTTCTTC. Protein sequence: CASSFTGTGGYLEQFF.

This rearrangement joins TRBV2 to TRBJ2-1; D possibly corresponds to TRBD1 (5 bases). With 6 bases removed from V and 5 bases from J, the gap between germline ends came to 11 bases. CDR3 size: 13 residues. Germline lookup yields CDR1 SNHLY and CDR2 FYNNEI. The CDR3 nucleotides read TGTGCCAGCAGACTGGGGCAGAACAATGAGCAGTTCTTC. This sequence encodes CASRLGQNNEQFF. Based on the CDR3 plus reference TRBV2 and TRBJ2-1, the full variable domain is EPEVTQTPSHQVTQMGQEVILRCVPISNHLYFYWYRQILGQKVEFLVSFYNNEISEKSEIFDDQFSVERPDGSNFTLKIRSTKLEDSAMYFCASRLGQNNEQFFGPGTRLTVL.